These T cell receptor beta chains were read from a single sample in a study of graft-versus-host responses after intestinal transplantation. No antigen is known for these receptors. The data were produced by immunoSEQ multiplex PCR, yet TCRdb's version contains in-frame clones alone and is incomplete. The sample consists of about 92,000 clones, roughly four fifths of them appearing once. The sequenced sample was unstimulated CD8+ T cells sorted from spleen or lymph node cells, obtained before intestinal transplant. These receptors all come from a human donor who received an intestinal transplant. CDR3s include the opening cysteine and the closing phenylalanine or tryptophan. D genes are given only for firm matches. Only part of the rows carry a size: once, few, many, or a class if the clone is expanded.

j_call v_call clone_size d_call cdr3_aa cdr3_nt
TRBJ2-2 TRBV12-5 - - CASGLTTSGLQGELFF TGTGCTAGTGGTTTGACGACCTCGGGACTGCAGGGCGAGCTGTTTTTT
TRBJ1-1 TRBV19 - TRBD1 CASSRPGTEAFF TGTGCCAGTAGCCGGCCCGGGACAGAGGCTTTCTTT
TRBJ2-7 TRBV7-2 - - CASRRGAFSSYEQYF TGTGCCAGCAGGCGAGGGGCATTTAGCTCCTACGAGCAGTACTTC
TRBJ1-1 TRBV19 - - CASSAIPGAEAFF TGTGCCAGTAGTGCAATCCCGGGAGCCGAAGCTTTCTTT
TRBJ2-5 TRBV5-1 - - CASSLKETQYF TGCGCCAGCAGCCTAAAAGAGACCCAGTACTTC
TRBJ1-6 TRBV6-5 - - CASSYTGTGDSPLHF TGTGCCAGCAGTTACACCGGGACTGGGGATTCACCCCTCCACTTT
TRBJ2-1 TRBV5-4 once TRBD2 CASSFEEGLAGYNEQFF TGTGCCAGCAGCTTTGAGGAGGGACTAGCGGGGTACAATGAGCAGTTCTTC
TRBJ2-3 TRBV4-1 - TRBD2 CASSQAVAGDTQYF TGCGCCAGCAGCCAAGCCGTAGCGGGAGATACGCAGTATTTT
TRBJ2-7 TRBV6-1 - - CASSEANREGEQYF TGTGCCAGCAGTGAAGCCAACAGGGAGGGGGAGCAGTACTTC
TRBJ2-7 TRBV7-9 - - CASSPDLYYEQYF TGTGCCAGCAGCCCGGACCTCTACTACGAGCAGTACTTC
TRBJ2-3 TRBV29-1 once - CSVEDRITDTQYF TGCAGCGTGGAGGACAGAATCACAGATACGCAGTATTTT
TRBJ2-1 TRBV9 - TRBD2 CASSVAGLAGAYNEQFF TGTGCCAGCAGCGTAGCTGGGCTAGCGGGAGCCTACAATGAGCAGTTCTTC
TRBJ2-2 TRBV11-2 - TRBD2 CASSSTSGGNTGELFF TGTGCCAGCAGCAGCACTAGCGGGGGGAACACCGGGGAGCTGTTTTTT
TRBJ2-3 TRBV9 - TRBD2 CASSSWTSGTDTQYF TGTGCCAGCAGCTCATGGACTAGCGGCACAGATACGCAGTATTTT
TRBJ2-7 TRBV4-1 - - CASSQGFGTGRYEQYF TGCGCCAGCAGCCAAGGGTTTGGTACGGGACGCTACGAGCAGTACTTC
TRBJ2-7 TRBV7-9 - - CASSLDIGEQYF TGTGCCAGCAGCTTAGATATAGGCGAGCAGTACTTC
TRBJ2-7 TRBV7-9 once TRBD2 CASSLEGLAGQGEQYF TGTGCCAGCAGCTTAGAAGGACTAGCGGGGCAGGGCGAGCAGTACTTC
TRBJ1-1 TRBV2 - - CASRGAGVVNTEAFF TGTGCCAGCAGGGGGGCAGGGGTCGTGAACACTGAAGCTTTCTTT
TRBJ2-5 TRBV5-6 - - CASSSIGVQETQYF TGTGCCAGCAGCTCGATAGGGGTTCAAGAGACCCAGTACTTC
TRBJ1-2 TRBV27 - - CASSVNSGFDGYTF TGTGCCAGCAGTGTAAATTCGGGGTTTGATGGCTACACCTTC
TRBJ2-3 TRBV28 - - CASSLTAPTDTQYF TGTGCCAGCAGCCTGACAGCCCCGACCGATACGCAGTATTTT
TRBJ2-5 TRBV25-1 - - CASSEWGGHAVQETQYF TGTGCCAGCAGTGAATGGGGGGGGCATGCCGTACAAGAGACCCAGTACTTC
TRBJ2-3 TRBV10-2 - - CASSSKGGGTDTQYF TGCGCCAGCAGTTCTAAAGGCGGGGGCACAGATACGCAGTATTTT
TRBJ2-3 TRBV5-1 - - CASSPSTDTQYF TGCGCCAGCAGCCCCAGCACAGATACGCAGTATTTT
TRBJ2-2 TRBV29-1 - TRBD1 CSVTDRDTGELFF TGCAGCGTGACCGACAGGGACACCGGGGAGCTGTTTTTT
TRBJ1-1 TRBV28 once TRBD1 CASSLGQDTEAFF TGTGCCAGCAGCTTGGGACAGGACACTGAAGCTTTCTTT
TRBJ2-5 TRBV7-5 - - CARSSREPLETQYF TGTGCCAGAAGCTCGCGGGAACCTCTAGAGACCCAGTACTTC
TRBJ2-7 TRBV14 - - CASSQEPRTSFYEQYF TGTGCCAGCAGCCAAGAACCTCGGACTTCATTTTACGAGCAGTACTTC
TRBJ2-7 TRBV10-3 once TRBD1 CAISESRGQLGISYEQYF TGTGCCATCAGTGAGTCCCGGGGACAGCTCGGGATTTCCTACGAGCAGTACTTC
TRBJ2-2 TRBV19 - - CASSMDTGELFF TGTGCCAGTAGTATGGACACCGGGGAGCTGTTTTTT
TRBJ1-2 TRBV11-2 - - CASSLGAGYGYTF TGTGCCAGCAGCTTAGGGGCAGGGTATGGCTACACCTTC
TRBJ2-2 TRBV4-1 - - CASSQGRLPGELFF TGCGCCAGCAGCCAGGGCCGCCTGCCCGGGGAGCTGTTTTTT
TRBJ2-5 TRBV4-1 - TRBD2 CASSQALLAGPQETQYF TGCGCCAGCAGCCAAGCCCTCCTAGCGGGACCTCAAGAGACCCAGTACTTC
TRBJ2-7 TRBV7-9 - TRBD2 CASSQGPSGGTYEQYF TGTGCCAGCAGCCAAGGCCCTAGCGGGGGCACCTACGAGCAGTACTTC
TRBJ2-5 TRBV9 - - CASSETRGSGETQYF TGTGCCAGCAGCGAGACTCGGGGTTCCGGGGAGACCCAGTACTTC
TRBJ2-7 TRBV5-1 - TRBD1 CASSLRTGEPYEQYF TGCGCCAGCAGCTTGAGGACAGGGGAGCCCTACGAGCAGTACTTC
TRBJ1-3 TRBV5-1 - - CASSLDSFSGNTIYF TGCGCCAGCAGCTTGGACAGCTTCTCTGGAAACACCATATATTTT
TRBJ1-2 TRBV5-1 - - CASSFALTSFRNYGYTF TGCGCCAGCAGCTTCGCCCTGACATCGTTTCGTAACTATGGCTACACCTTC
TRBJ1-6 TRBV6-5 - TRBD1 CASSYRRQGYSPLHF TGTGCCAGCAGTTACAGAAGACAGGGGTATTCACCCCTCCACTTT
TRBJ1-2 TRBV11-2 - - CASSLEGQTSYNYGYTF TGTGCCAGCAGCTTAGAAGGACAGACCTCTTACAACTATGGCTACACCTTC
TRBJ2-7 TRBV28 - - CASSSLRIESCCEQYF TGTGCCAGCAGTTCCTTACGAATAGAGTCGTGCTGCGAGCAGTACTTC
TRBJ2-7 TRBV5-4 - - CASSLEVGGYSYEQYF TGTGCCAGCAGCTTGGAGGTCGGGGGATACTCCTACGAGCAGTACTTC